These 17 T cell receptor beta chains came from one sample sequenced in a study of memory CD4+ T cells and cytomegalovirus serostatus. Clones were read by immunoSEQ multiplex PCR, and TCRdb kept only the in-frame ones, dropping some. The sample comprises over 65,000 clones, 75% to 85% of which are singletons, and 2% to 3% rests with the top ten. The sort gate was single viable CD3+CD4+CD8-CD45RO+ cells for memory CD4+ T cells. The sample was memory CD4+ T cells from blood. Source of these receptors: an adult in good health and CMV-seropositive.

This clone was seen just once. The CDR3 is CASRPPEGRGTPYEQYF. CDR3 coding DNA: TGTGCCAGCAGGCCCCCGGAGGGCAGAGGGACGCCCTACGAGCAGTACTTC. This chain connects TRBV28 to TRBJ2-7; the D gene is possibly TRBD2 (6 bases). The ends were cut back, 6 bases at V and 2 bases at J, with 23 bases in the middle. The CDR3 is made up of 17 amino acids. The germline gives CDR1 MDHEN, CDR2 SYDVKM.

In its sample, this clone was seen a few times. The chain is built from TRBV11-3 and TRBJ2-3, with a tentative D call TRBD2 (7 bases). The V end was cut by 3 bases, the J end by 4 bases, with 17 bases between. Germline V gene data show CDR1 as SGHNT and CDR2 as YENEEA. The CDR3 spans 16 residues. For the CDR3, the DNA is TGTGCCAGCAGCTTGCGGGGGCCGCTAGGGTCAGATACGCAGTATTTT. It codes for CASSLRGPLGSDTQYF.

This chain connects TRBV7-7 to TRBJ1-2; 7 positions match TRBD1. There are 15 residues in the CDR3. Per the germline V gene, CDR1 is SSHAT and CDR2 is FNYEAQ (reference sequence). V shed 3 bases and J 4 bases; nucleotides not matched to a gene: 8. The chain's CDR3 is CASSFPGQRFYGYTF. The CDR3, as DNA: TGTGCCAGCAGCTTTCCGGGACAGCGTTTCTATGGCTACACCTTC. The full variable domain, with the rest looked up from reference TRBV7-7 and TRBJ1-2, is GAGVSQSPRYKVTKRGQDVTLRCDPISSHATLYWYQQALGQGPEFLTYFNYEAQPDKSGLPSDRFSAERPEGSISTLTIQRTEQRDSAMYRCASSFPGQRFYGYTFGSGTRLTVV.

As DNA, the CDR3 is TGTGCCAGCAGTTACGTAGAGACCCAGTACTTC. Encoded protein: CASSYVETQYF. The chain recombines TRBV6-6 with TRBJ2-5; unclear D gene. Trimming took 2 bases from V and 4 from J, leaving 2 bases between them. CDR3 length: 11 residues. The germline gives CDR1 MNHNY, CDR2 SVGAGI (reference sequence).

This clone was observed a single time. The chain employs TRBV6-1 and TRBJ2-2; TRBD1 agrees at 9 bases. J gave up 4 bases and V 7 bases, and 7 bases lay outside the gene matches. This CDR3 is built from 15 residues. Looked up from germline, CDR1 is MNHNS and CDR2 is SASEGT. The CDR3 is CASTGTGTSTGELFF. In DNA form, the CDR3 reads TGTGCCAGCACCGGGACAGGGACGTCCACCGGGGAGCTGTTTTTT.

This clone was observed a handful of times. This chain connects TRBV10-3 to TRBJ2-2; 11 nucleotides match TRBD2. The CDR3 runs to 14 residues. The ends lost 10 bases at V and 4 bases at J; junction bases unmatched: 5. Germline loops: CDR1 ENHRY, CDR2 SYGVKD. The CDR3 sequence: CASRGTSGTGELFF. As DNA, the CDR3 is TGTGCCAGCAGAGGGACTAGCGGCACCGGGGAGCTGTTTTTT.

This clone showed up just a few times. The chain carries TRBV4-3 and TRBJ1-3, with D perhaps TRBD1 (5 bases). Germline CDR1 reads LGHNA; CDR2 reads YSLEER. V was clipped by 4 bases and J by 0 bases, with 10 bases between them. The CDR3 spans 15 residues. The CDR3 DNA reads TGCGCCAGCAGCCGGGGACGGTTCTCTGGAAACACCATATATTTT. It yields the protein CASSRGRFSGNTIYF.

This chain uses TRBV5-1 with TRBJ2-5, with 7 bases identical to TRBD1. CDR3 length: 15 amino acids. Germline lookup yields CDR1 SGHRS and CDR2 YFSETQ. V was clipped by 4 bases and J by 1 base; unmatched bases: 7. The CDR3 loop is CASSPSQGSQETQYF. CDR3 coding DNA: TGCGCCAGCAGCCCTTCACAGGGGTCCCAAGAGACCCAGTACTTC.

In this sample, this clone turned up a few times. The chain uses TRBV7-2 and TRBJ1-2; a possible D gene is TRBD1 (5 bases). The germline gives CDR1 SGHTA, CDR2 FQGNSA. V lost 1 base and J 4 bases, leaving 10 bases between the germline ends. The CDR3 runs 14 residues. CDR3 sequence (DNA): TGTGCCAGCAGCTTAGACAGGATTGGCTATGGCTACACCTTC. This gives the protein CASSLDRIGYGYTF.

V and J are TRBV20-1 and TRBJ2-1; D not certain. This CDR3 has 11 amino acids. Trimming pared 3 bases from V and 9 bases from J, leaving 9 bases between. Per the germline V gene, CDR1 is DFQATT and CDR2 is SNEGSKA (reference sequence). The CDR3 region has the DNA TGCAGTGCTAGTCCCTTGAGTGAGCAGTTCTTC. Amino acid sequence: CSASPLSEQFF.

Here the CDR3 reads CASSEPPYEQYF. CDR3 DNA sequence: TGTGCCAGCAGTGAGCCACCATACGAGCAGTACTTC. The chain uses TRBV28 and TRBJ2-7; no clear D gene. CDR1 is MDHEN and CDR2 is SYDVKM in the germline V gene. The CDR3 totals 12 residues. The germline V and J ends were trimmed by 5 bases and 4 bases, with 9 bases remaining between them.

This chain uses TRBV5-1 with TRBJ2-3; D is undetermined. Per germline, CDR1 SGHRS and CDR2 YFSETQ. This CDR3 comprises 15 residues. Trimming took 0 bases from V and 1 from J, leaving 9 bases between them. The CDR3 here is CASSLGSSGTDTQYF. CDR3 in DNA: TGCGCCAGCAGCTTGGGTTCCAGCGGCACAGATACGCAGTATTTT.

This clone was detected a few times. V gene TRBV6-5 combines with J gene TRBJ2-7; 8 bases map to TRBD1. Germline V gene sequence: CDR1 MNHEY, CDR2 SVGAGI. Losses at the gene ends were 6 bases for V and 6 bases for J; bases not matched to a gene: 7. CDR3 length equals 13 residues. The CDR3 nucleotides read TGTGCCAGCAGCAGCAGGGGGCGGCCCGAGCAGTACGTC. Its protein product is CASSSRGRPEQYV.

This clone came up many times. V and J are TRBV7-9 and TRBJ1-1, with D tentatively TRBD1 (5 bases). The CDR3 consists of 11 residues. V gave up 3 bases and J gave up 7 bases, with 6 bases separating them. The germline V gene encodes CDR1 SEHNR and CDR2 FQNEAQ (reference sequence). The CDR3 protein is CASSFDSEAFF. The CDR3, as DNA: TGTGCCAGCAGCTTCGACAGTGAAGCTTTCTTT.

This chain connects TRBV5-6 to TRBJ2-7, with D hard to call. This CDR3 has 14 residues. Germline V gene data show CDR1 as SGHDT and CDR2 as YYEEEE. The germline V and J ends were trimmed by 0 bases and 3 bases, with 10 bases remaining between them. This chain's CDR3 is CASSLGPAGYEQYF. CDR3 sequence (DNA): TGTGCCAGCAGCTTGGGTCCGGCCGGCTACGAGCAGTACTTC.

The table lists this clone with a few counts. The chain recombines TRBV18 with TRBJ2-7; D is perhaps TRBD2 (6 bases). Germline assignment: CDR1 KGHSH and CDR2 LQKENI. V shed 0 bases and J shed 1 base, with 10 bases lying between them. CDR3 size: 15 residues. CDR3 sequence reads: CASSPPEGSSYEQYF. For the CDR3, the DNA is TGTGCCAGCTCACCACCGGAGGGATCTTCCTACGAGCAGTACTTC.

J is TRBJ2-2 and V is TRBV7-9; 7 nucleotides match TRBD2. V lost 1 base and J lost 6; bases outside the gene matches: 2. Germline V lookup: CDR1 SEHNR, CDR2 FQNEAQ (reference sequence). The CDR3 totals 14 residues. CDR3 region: CASSLGLAAGELFF. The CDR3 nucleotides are TGTGCCAGCAGCTTAGGACTAGCCGCCGGGGAGCTGTTTTTT.